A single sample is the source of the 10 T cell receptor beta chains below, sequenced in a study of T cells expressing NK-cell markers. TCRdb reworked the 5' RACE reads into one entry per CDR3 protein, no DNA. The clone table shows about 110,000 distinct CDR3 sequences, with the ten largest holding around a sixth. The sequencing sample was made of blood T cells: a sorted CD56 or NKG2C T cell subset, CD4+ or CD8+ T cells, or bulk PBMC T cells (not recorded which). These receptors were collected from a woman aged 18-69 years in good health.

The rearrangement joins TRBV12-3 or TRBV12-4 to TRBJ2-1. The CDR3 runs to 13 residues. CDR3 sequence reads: CASSLIKYNEQFF.

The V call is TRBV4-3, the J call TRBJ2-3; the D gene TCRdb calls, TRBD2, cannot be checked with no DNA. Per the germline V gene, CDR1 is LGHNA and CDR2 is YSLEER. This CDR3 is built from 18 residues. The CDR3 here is CASSQALAGGPYTDTQYF.

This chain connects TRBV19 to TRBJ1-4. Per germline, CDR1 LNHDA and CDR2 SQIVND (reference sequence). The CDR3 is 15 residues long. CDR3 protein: CASIGTSSMEEKLFF.

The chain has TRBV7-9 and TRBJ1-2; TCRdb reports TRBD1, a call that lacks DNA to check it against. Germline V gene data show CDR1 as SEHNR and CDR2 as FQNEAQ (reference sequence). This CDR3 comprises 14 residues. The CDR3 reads CASSLGEGYYGYTF.

This CDR3 reads CASSAAEGYEQYF. The V call is TRBV9, the J call TRBJ2-7; TCRdb picks TRBD2, but there is no DNA to check that call. There are 13 residues in the CDR3. Per germline, CDR1 SGDLS and CDR2 YYNGEE.

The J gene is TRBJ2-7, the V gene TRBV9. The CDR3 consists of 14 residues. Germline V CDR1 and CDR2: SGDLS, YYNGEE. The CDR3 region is CASSVDTGSYEQYF.

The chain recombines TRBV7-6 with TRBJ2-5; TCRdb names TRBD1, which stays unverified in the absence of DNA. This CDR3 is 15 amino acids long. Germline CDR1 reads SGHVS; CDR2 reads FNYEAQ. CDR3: CASSPRQGRWETQYF.

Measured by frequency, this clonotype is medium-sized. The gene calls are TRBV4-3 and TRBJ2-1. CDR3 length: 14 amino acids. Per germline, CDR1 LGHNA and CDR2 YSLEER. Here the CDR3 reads CASSLDGSHNEQFF.

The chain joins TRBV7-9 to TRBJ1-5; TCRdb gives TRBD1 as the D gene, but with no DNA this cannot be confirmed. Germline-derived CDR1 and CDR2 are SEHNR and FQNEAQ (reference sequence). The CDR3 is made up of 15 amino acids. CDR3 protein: CASSLGGQGRQPQHF.

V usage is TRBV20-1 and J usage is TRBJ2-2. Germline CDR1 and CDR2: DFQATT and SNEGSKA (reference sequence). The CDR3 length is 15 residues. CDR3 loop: CSAYLGQNSVGELFF.